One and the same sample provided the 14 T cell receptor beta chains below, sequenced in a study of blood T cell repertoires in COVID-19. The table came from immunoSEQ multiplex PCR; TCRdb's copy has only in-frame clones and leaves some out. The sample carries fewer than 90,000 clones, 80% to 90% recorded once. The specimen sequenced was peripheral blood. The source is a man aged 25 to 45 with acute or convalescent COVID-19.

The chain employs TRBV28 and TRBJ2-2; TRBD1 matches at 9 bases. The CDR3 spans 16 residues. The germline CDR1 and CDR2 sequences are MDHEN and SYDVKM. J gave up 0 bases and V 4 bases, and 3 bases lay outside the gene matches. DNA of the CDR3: TGTGCCAGCAGTTCCGACAGGGGGGCGAACACCGGGGAGCTGTTTTTT. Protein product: CASSSDRGANTGELFF.

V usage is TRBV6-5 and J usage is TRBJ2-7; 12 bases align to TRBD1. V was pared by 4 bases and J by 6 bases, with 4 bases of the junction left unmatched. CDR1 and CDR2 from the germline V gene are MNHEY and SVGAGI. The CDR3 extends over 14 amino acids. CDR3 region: CASSLGQGAFEQYF. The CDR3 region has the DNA TGTGCCAGCAGTTTGGGACAGGGGGCTTTCGAGCAGTACTTC.

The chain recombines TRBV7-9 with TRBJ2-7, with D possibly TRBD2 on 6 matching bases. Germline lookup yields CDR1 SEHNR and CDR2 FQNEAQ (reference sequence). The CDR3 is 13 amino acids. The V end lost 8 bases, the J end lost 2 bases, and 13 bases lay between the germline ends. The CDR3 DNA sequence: TGTGCCAGCGCAGGGACTCGAACCTACGAGCAGTACTTC. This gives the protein CASAGTRTYEQYF.

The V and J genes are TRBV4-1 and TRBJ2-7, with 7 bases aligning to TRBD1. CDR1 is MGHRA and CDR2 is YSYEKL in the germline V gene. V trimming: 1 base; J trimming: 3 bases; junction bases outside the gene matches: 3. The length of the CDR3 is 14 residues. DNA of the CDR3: TGCGCCAGCAGCCAAGGACGACAGGGCTACGAGCAGTACTTC. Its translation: CASSQGRQGYEQYF.

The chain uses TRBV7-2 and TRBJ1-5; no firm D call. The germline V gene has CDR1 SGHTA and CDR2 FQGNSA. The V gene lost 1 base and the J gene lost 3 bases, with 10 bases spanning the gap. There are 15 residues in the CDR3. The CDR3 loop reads CASSLEGADNQPQHF. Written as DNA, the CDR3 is TGTGCCAGCAGCTTAGAAGGAGCGGACAATCAGCCCCAGCATTTT.

In DNA, the CDR3 is TGTGCCACCAGTGTTGGACAGCCAGATACGCAGTATTTT. Translation gives CATSVGQPDTQYF. The V call is TRBV24-1, the J call TRBJ2-3, with D perhaps matching TRBD1 (6 bases). The CDR3 sequence is 13 residues long. Trimming left V 5 bases short and J 4 bases short, with 9 bases between. From germline, CDR1 is KGHDR and CDR2 SFDVKD.

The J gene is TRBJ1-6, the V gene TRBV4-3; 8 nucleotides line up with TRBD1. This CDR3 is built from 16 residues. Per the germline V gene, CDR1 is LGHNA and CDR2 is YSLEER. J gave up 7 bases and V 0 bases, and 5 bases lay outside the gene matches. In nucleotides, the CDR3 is TGCGCCAGCAGCCAAGAAGGGGACAGGCTCAATTCACCCCTCCACTTT. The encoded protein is CASSQEGDRLNSPLHF.

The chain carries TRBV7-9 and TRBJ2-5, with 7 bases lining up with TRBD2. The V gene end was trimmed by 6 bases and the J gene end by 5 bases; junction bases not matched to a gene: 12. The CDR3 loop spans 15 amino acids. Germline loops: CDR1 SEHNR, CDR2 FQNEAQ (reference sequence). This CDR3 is CASRPTSPGGETQYF. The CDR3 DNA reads TGTGCCAGCAGACCAACTAGCCCCGGGGGGGAGACCCAGTACTTC.

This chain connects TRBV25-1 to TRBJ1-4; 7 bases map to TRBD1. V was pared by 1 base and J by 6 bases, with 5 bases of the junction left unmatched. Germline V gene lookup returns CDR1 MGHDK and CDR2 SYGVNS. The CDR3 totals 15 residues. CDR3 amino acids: CASSESGQEHEKLFF. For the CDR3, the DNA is TGTGCCAGCAGTGAATCCGGACAGGAACATGAAAAACTGTTTTTT.

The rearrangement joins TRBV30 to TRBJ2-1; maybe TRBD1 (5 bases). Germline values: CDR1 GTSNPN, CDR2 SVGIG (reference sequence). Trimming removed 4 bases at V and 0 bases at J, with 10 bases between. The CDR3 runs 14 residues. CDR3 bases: TGTGCCTGGAATACAGGTGTCTCCTACAATGAGCAGTTCTTC. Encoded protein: CAWNTGVSYNEQFF.

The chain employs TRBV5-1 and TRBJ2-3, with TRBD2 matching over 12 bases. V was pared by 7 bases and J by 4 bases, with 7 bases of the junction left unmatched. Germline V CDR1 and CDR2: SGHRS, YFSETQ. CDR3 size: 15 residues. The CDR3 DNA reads TGCGCCAGCCGTCTAGCGGGAGGGCCCGCAGATACGCAGTATTTT. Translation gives CASRLAGGPADTQYF.

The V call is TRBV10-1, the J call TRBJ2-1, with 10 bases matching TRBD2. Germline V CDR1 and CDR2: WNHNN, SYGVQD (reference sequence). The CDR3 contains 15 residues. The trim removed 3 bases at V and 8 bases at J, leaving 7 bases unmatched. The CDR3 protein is CASSEPSSGSHEQFF. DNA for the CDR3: TGCGCCAGCAGTGAACCTTCTAGCGGGAGCCATGAGCAGTTCTTC.

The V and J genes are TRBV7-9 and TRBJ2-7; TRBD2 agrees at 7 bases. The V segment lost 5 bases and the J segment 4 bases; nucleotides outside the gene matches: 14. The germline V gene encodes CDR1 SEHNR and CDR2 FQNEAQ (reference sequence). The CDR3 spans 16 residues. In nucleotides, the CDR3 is TGTGCCAGCAGCCCACCCCCAGGGAGGCGGGAGTACGAGCAGTACTTC. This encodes CASSPPPGRREYEQYF.

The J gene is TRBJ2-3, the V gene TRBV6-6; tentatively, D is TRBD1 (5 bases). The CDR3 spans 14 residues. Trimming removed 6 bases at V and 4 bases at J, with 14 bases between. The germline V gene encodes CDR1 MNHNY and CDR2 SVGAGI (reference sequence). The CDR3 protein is CASRTQGRADTQYF. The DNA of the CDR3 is TGTGCCAGCAGAACTCAGGGTCGCGCAGATACGCAGTATTTT.